These 24 T cell receptor beta chains share one sample of origin, sequenced in a study of T cells in Graves' hyperthyroidism and ophthalmopathy. RNA transcripts yielded amplified TCR beta CDR3 regions. HTBI primers were used for first-round RT-PCR of the TCR CDR3. TCRdb processed the multiplex PCR reads anew with MiXCR; each CDR3 protein has one entry. The sample includes 450,000 to 700,000 distinct CDR3 sequences, 46% of them seen just once. Material for sequencing was peripheral blood or thyroid tissue (not recorded which). The receptors were sampled from an adult woman with Graves' disease, either hyperthyroidism or ophthalmopathy (not recorded which).

Regarding this clonotype: This may stem from a read error, because a much larger clone lies one nucleotide away. The CDR3 nucleotides read TGCGCCAGCACCATAGGTCTAGCGGGAGGGTCCCCCTACGAGCACTACTTC. Its protein is CASTIGLAGGSPYEHYF. The rearrangement joins TRBV5-1 to TRBJ2-7, with 12 bases fitting TRBD2. CDR1 is SGHRS and CDR2 is YFSETQ in the germline V gene. CDR3 length: 17 residues.

This clonotype was observed a handful of times. The chain couples TRBV7-9 to TRBJ2-7; D possibly corresponds to TRBD2 (5 bases). Germline assignment: CDR1 SEHNR and CDR2 FQNEAQ (reference sequence). V was cut by 3 bases and J by 2 bases, with 11 bases left in between. The length of the CDR3 is 14 residues. The CDR3 here is CASSFPELAYEQYF. The CDR3 DNA follows: TGTGCCAGCAGCTTCCCAGAACTAGCCTACGAGCAGTACTTC.

This clonotype was counted ten times or more. The chain links TRBV28 to TRBJ1-1; the D is unclear. Germline V lookup: CDR1 MDHEN, CDR2 SYDVKM. This CDR3 has 12 residues. Trimming stripped 4 bases from V and 1 base from J, with 4 bases between. CDR3 coding DNA: TGTGCCAGCAGTTGGGGGAACACTGAAGCTTTCTTT. Translation gives CASSWGNTEAFF. The full variable domain, with the rest looked up from reference TRBV28 and TRBJ1-1, is DVKVTQSSRYLVKRTGEKVFLECVQDMDHENMFWYRQDPGLGLRLIYFSYDVKMKEKGDIPEGYSVSREKKERFSLILESASTNQTSMYLCASSWGNTEAFFGQGTRLTVV.

The J gene is TRBJ2-7, the V gene TRBV20-1; no definite D call. Per germline, CDR1 DFQATT and CDR2 SNEGSKA (reference sequence). Deletions cut 7 bases from V and 7 bases from J, with 14 bases between. The CDR3 loop spans 11 amino acids. The CDR3 sequence is CSGNEYKEQYF. The DNA for the CDR3 is TGCAGTGGGAACGAGTATAAGGAGCAGTACTTC.

This clonotype was counted many times. The chain carries TRBV6-5 and TRBJ2-2; D gene ambiguous. Germline-derived CDR1 and CDR2 are MNHEY and SVGAGI. The CDR3 spans 10 residues. Trimming stripped 4 bases from V and 16 bases from J, with 10 bases between. CDR3 DNA sequence: TGTGCCAGCAGTTTCCGGGTTTCGTTTTTT. It specifies CASSFRVSFF.

V gene TRBV2 combines with J gene TRBJ1-5; D not certain. This CDR3 spans 14 amino acids. Trimming took 4 bases from V and 1 from J, leaving 8 bases between them. Germline V gene sequence: CDR1 SNHLY, CDR2 FYNNEI. CDR3 loop: CASSGYGSNQPQHF. CDR3 DNA: TGTGCCAGCAGTGGCTACGGGAGCAATCAGCCCCAGCATTTT. Supplemented by reference TRBV2 and TRBJ1-5, the full variable domain reads EPEVTQTPSHQVTQMGQEVILRCVPISNHLYFYWYRQILGQKVEFLVSFYNNEISEKSEIFDDQFSVERPDGSNFTLKIRSTKLEDSAMYFCASSGYGSNQPQHFGDGTRLSIL.

Many counts were recorded for this clonotype. The chain recombines TRBV7-2 with TRBJ1-2, with TRBD1 identical over 12 bases. Germline V gene sequence: CDR1 SGHTA, CDR2 FQGNSA. The length of the CDR3 is 14 residues. V lost 5 bases to trimming and J lost 4 bases; unmatched junction nucleotides: 2. The CDR3 coding sequence is TGTGCCAGCAGCCTGGGACAGGGGGCCTATGGCTACACCTTC. Translation: CASSLGQGAYGYTF. The entire variable domain, with the rest obtained from reference TRBV7-2 and TRBJ1-2, is as follows: GAGVSQSPSNKVTEKGKDVELRCDPISGHTALYWYRQSLGQGLEFLIYFQGNSAPDKSGLPSDRFSAERTGGSVSTLTIQRTQQEDSAVYLCASSLGQGAYGYTFGSGTRLTVV.

With regard to this clonotype: The CDR3 end shows no conserved phenylalanine or tryptophan, and so a read error is likely. The DNA is left out, because the CDR3 cannot be placed on it with certainty; the CDR3 is given as TCRdb lists it. The rearrangement joins TRBV5-1 to TRBJ2-6; the table's D call, TRBD2, has no DNA check behind it. The CDR3 comprises 8 residues, both ends counted. Germline CDR1 is SGHRS and CDR2 is YFSETQ. Here the CDR3 reads CASSSLAG.

This chain connects TRBV12-3 or TRBV12-4 to TRBJ2-5; no definite D call. Between the trimmed V and J ends, which lost 3 bases and 4 bases, there was a span of 9 bases. The CDR3 is made up of 13 amino acids. The CDR3, as DNA: TGTGCCAGCAGTTTGGAGTGGTCAGAGACCCAGTACTTC. Its protein product is CASSLEWSETQYF.

As concerns this clonotype: Since a much larger clone is just one base distant, this may be a read error. The chain recombines TRBV20-1 with TRBJ2-7; 14 bases match TRBD2. Looked up from germline, CDR1 is DFQATT and CDR2 is SNEGSKA (reference sequence). There are 14 residues in the CDR3. The CDR3, as DNA: TGCGGTGCTCGGACTAGCGGGAGGATCGACGAGCAGTACTTC. It translates to CGARTSGRIDEQYF.

A note on this clonotype: This may come from a read error, since a much larger clone is one base off. The rearrangement uses TRBV29-1 and TRBJ2-5; D is perhaps TRBD2 (6 bases). This CDR3 has 10 residues. Deletions cut 8 bases from V and 9 bases from J, with 13 bases between. Germline lookup yields CDR1 SQVTM and CDR2 ANQGSEA. Here the CDR3 DNA reads TGCAGCTCCCGCGGGGAGGCCCAGTACTTC. Encoded protein: CSSRGEAQYF.

This clonotype was seen ten or more times. The rearrangement joins TRBV9 to TRBJ1-1, with TRBD1 as a possible D gene (5 bases). Germline lookup yields CDR1 SGDLS and CDR2 YYNGEE. Trimming removed 6 bases at V and 2 bases at J, with 17 bases between. The CDR3 consists of 15 residues. The CDR3 DNA follows: TGTGCCAGCACCCCCGGGGGGGGGAGAAACACTGAAGCTTTCTTT. Translated: CASTPGGGRNTEAFF. Looking up the rest from reference TRBV9 and TRBJ1-1 gives the full variable domain: DSGVTQTPKHLITATGQRVTLRCSPRSGDLSVYWYQQSLDQGLQFLIQYYNGEERAKGNILERFSAQQFPDLHSELNLSSLELGDSALYFCASTPGGGRNTEAFFGQGTRLTVV.

This sequence joins TRBV19 and TRBJ2-1; 14 bases match TRBD2. J gave up 5 bases and V 5 bases, and 11 bases lay outside the gene matches. CDR1 and CDR2 from the germline V gene are LNHDA and SQIVND (reference sequence). The CDR3 runs 18 residues. CDR3 sequence: CASSPLGLAGDGNNEQFF. As DNA, the CDR3 is TGTGCCAGTAGTCCCCTGGGACTAGCGGGAGACGGGAACAATGAGCAGTTCTTC.

The sample holds many counts of this clonotype. This CDR3 reads CSALLTGGSHQPQHF. The CDR3 nucleotides read TGCAGTGCCCTCCTTACAGGGGGAAGTCATCAGCCCCAGCATTTT. This chain connects TRBV20-1 to TRBJ1-5, with 8 bases lining up with TRBD1. V lost 6 bases, J lost 5 bases, and 12 bases stayed unmatched. Germline loops: CDR1 DFQATT, CDR2 SNEGSKA (reference sequence). The CDR3 consists of 15 residues.

The rearrangement links TRBV11-2 to TRBJ1-1, with 9 bases lining up with TRBD1. The CDR3 consists of 11 residues. Trimming removed 8 bases from V and 12 bases from J; junction bases left unmatched: 7. Germline loops: CDR1 SGHAT, CDR2 FQNNGV. The CDR3 sequence is CASHPGTGSFF. The DNA for the CDR3 is TGTGCCAGCCATCCCGGGACAGGGTCTTTCTTT.

This clonotype occurred many times. The chain joins TRBV11-2 to TRBJ2-7; possible D gene TRBD1, 6 bases. There are 14 residues in the CDR3. V lost 3 bases and J lost 2, with 11 bases in between. From germline, CDR1 is SGHAT and CDR2 FQNNGV. The CDR3 nucleotides are TGTGCCAGCAGCTTGGGCAGGGGCCCCTACGAGCAGTACTTC. Amino acid sequence: CASSLGRGPYEQYF.

This clonotype was seen at least ten times. This sequence joins TRBV2 and TRBJ2-2, with D uncertain. Germline values: CDR1 SNHLY, CDR2 FYNNEI. V lost 6 bases, J lost 5 bases, and 10 bases lay in between. The CDR3 has 13 amino acids. This CDR3 is CASRSSRTGELFF. In DNA form, the CDR3 reads TGTGCCAGCAGATCGTCGAGGACCGGGGAGCTGTTTTTT.

As DNA, the CDR3 is TGTGCCAGCTCGAAGCCGCGCTACAATGAGCAGTTCTTC. It is translated as CASSKPRYNEQFF. This chain uses TRBV2 with TRBJ2-1, with no clear D. Trimming took off 8 bases at V and 3 bases at J, with 11 bases between the two ends. The CDR3 is 13 residues long. From germline, CDR1 is SNHLY and CDR2 FYNNEI.

This sequence joins TRBV19 and TRBJ2-3; 7 nucleotides agree with TRBD2. Germline trimming cut 11 bases from V and 0 bases from J; bases unmatched to any gene: 11. Germline-derived CDR1 and CDR2 are LNHDA and SQIVND (reference sequence). The CDR3 spans 15 residues. The CDR3 DNA sequence: TGTGCCGGCGGGCTAGCGGATACTAGCACAGATACGCAGTATTTT. It encodes CAGGLADTSTDTQYF.

This chain connects TRBV5-6 to TRBJ2-7, with 8 bases fitting TRBD2. The CDR3 length is 15 residues. After removal of 3 bases from V and 0 bases from J, the junction contained 5 bases not matched to a gene. Germline values: CDR1 SGHDT, CDR2 YYEEEE. In nucleotides, the CDR3 is TGTGCCAGCAGCTACCCCGGGACTAGCTCCTACGAGCAGTACTTC. Translating it yields CASSYPGTSSYEQYF.

This clonotype was detected a few times. V is TRBV7-9 and J is TRBJ1-2, with TRBD1 identical over 8 bases. J gave up 10 bases and V 5 bases, and 12 bases lay outside the gene matches. The germline gives CDR1 SEHNR, CDR2 FQNEAQ (reference sequence). The CDR3 consists of 14 residues. CDR3 sequence reads: CASSSLRTGSDYTF. In DNA, the CDR3 is TGTGCCAGCAGCAGTCTGCGGACAGGGTCGGACTACACCTTC. The whole variable domain, remainder taken from reference TRBV7-9 and TRBJ1-2, is DTGVSQNPRHKITKRGQNVTFRCDPISEHNRLYWYRQTLGQGPEFLTYFQNEAQLEKSRLLSDRFSAERPKGSFSTLEIQRTEQGDSAMYLCASSSLRTGSDYTFGSGTRLTVV.

This chain joins TRBV20-1 and TRBJ1-6, with D perhaps matching TRBD1 (5 bases). CDR3 length: 15 residues. Germline V lookup: CDR1 DFQATT, CDR2 SNEGSKA (reference sequence). V was clipped by 4 bases and J by 10 bases, with 20 bases between them. In DNA, the CDR3 is TGCAGTGCTAACGACCCTCTGGGGGAGCACTCACCCCTCCACTTT. This gives the protein CSANDPLGEHSPLHF.

The rearrangement joins TRBV19 to TRBJ1-4; D is unclear. Per germline, CDR1 LNHDA and CDR2 SQIVND (reference sequence). CDR3 length: 15 residues. V lost 5 bases, J lost 6 bases, and 16 bases lay in between. CDR3 sequence (DNA): TGTGCCAGTAGTTTCGGACGGTCGGCCTATGAAAAACTGTTTTTT. The encoded protein is CASSFGRSAYEKLFF.

The chain carries TRBV28 and TRBJ1-3, with D unclear. Trimming took 3 bases from V and 3 from J, leaving 3 bases between them. The CDR3 is made up of 12 amino acids. CDR1 and CDR2 from the germline V gene are MDHEN and SYDVKM. For the CDR3, the DNA is TGTGCCAGCAGTTTTTTTGGAAACACCATATATTTT. Residues: CASSFFGNTIYF. The entire variable domain, with the rest obtained from reference TRBV28 and TRBJ1-3, is as follows: DVKVTQSSRYLVKRTGEKVFLECVQDMDHENMFWYRQDPGLGLRLIYFSYDVKMKEKGDIPEGYSVSREKKERFSLILESASTNQTSMYLCASSFFGNTIYFGEGSWLTVV.